The TCR beta chain described here comes from a study of monozygotic twins with inflammatory bowel disease. Points on this clonotype: Its antigen is as yet unknown.

CDR1 is SGHAT and CDR2 is FQNNGV in the germline V gene. There are 15 residues in the CDR3. Study findings and constraints: A distinction between different T cell subtypes was not possible.

From the 5' RACE reads, TCRdb lists one entry per CDR3 protein and no DNA. The sample table includes nearly 450,000 distinct CDR3 sequences. The TCR originated in a human donor with ulcerative colitis or Crohn's disease, or a healthy co-twin of an affected twin (not recorded which). The sequenced sample was blood. The rearrangement links TRBV11-2 to TRBJ2-1; TCRdb proposes TRBD1, but this gene call is untestable without DNA. The CDR3 reads CASSLERPPYNEQFF.